The 27 T cell receptor beta chains below all came from one sample that was sequenced in a study of cytomegalovirus exposure and HLA in healthy donors. The PCR employed 60 Vbeta primers together with 13 Jbeta primers. Method: immunoSEQ multiplex PCR; TCRdb's copy keeps in-frame clones and lacks some. The table lists about 150,000 clones, 70% to 90% of them singletons. The source material was PBMCs. These receptors all stem from a woman between 18 and 30 years old in good health and CMV-seronegative.

This clone has a single count. V usage is TRBV7-9 and J usage is TRBJ2-4, with D hard to call. Germline assignment: CDR1 SEHNR and CDR2 FQNEAQ (reference sequence). Trimming stripped 5 bases from V and 1 base from J, with 15 bases between. This CDR3 comprises 16 residues. CDR3 nucleotide sequence: TGTGCCAGCAGCCGGAGAGGATTATCGGCCAAAAACATTCAGTACTTC. It specifies CASSRRGLSAKNIQYF.

This chain uses TRBV28 with TRBJ2-7; 7 nucleotides align to TRBD1. V gave up 3 bases and J gave up 4 bases; unmatched junction bases: 6. The germline gives CDR1 MDHEN, CDR2 SYDVKM. The CDR3 loop spans 14 amino acids. CDR3 in DNA: TGTGCCAGCAGTTTTGACAGGGTCCCATACGAGCAGTACTTC. Residues: CASSFDRVPYEQYF.

The genes are TRBV4-2 and TRBJ2-1, with 9 bases that match TRBD2. Losses at the gene ends were 0 bases for V and 6 bases for J; bases not matched to a gene: 3. Per germline, CDR1 LGHNA and CDR2 YNFKEQ. This CDR3 has 15 residues. CDR3 residues: CASSQEGGRGNEQFF. For the CDR3, the DNA is TGTGCCAGCAGCCAAGAGGGCGGGAGGGGCAATGAGCAGTTCTTC.

In this sample, this clone turned up a few times. The chain has TRBV5-8 and TRBJ1-4; D may be TRBD1 (5 bases). V was cut by 9 bases and J by 8 bases, with 32 bases left in between. There are 18 residues in the CDR3. Germline assignment: CDR1 SGHTS and CDR2 YDEGEE. The CDR3 coding sequence is TGTGCCACCCCGACCTCAACCGGGACTCCGAAAGCCGACGAAAAACTGTTTTTT. The encoded protein is CATPTSTGTPKADEKLFF. The full variable domain, with the rest looked up from reference TRBV5-8 and TRBJ1-4, is EAGVTQSPTHLIKTRGQQATLRCSPISGHTSVYWYQQALGLGLQFLLWYDEGEERNRGNFPPRFSGRQFPNYSSELNVNALELEDSALYLCATPTSTGTPKADEKLFFGSGTQLSVL.

The rearrangement uses TRBV2 and TRBJ1-3; 8 bases line up with TRBD1. There are 15 residues in the CDR3. After removal of 6 bases from V and 2 bases from J, the junction contained 6 bases not matched to a gene. Germline V gene sequence: CDR1 SNHLY, CDR2 FYNNEI. The CDR3 spells CASSGQGRTGNTIYF. CDR3 sequence (DNA): TGTGCCAGCAGCGGACAGGGAAGAACTGGAAACACCATATATTTT. Drawing the rest from reference TRBV2 and TRBJ1-3, the complete variable domain is EPEVTQTPSHQVTQMGQEVILRCVPISNHLYFYWYRQILGQKVEFLVSFYNNEISEKSEIFDDQFSVERPDGSNFTLKIRSTKLEDSAMYFCASSGQGRTGNTIYFGEGSWLTVV.

The chain links TRBV27 to TRBJ2-7; D may be TRBD1 (6 bases). This CDR3 comprises 13 residues. With 6 bases removed from V and 2 bases from J, the gap between germline ends came to 11 bases. Per germline, CDR1 MNHEY and CDR2 SMNVEV (reference sequence). The CDR3 DNA reads as TGTGCCAGCAGGCTACAGGGTACCTACGAGCAGTACTTC. Protein product: CASRLQGTYEQYF.

The chain joins TRBV11-2 to TRBJ1-5; no definite D call. This CDR3 has 18 residues. From germline, CDR1 is SGHAT and CDR2 FQNNGV. V lost 0 bases to trimming and J lost 3 bases, with 18 bases between them. The CDR3 spells CASSLDSFSGKHNQPQHF. As DNA, the CDR3 is TGTGCCAGCAGCTTAGATTCCTTTTCGGGGAAACACAATCAGCCCCAGCATTTT.

This clone was seen a few times. V is TRBV10-3 and J is TRBJ2-2; 12 bases align to TRBD1. V lost 6 bases to trimming and J lost 3 bases; unmatched junction nucleotides: 5. Germline loops: CDR1 ENHRY, CDR2 SYGVKD. The CDR3 runs to 16 residues. The CDR3 DNA reads as TGTGCCATCAGGGGGACAGGGGGCGCGGACACCGGGGAGCTGTTTTTT. It specifies CAIRGTGGADTGELFF.

The rearrangement links TRBV7-8 to TRBJ1-1; D might be TRBD1 (5 bases). V was pared by 1 base and J by 5 bases, with 14 bases between. Germline V gene sequence: CDR1 SGHVS, CDR2 FQNEAQ. The CDR3 is made up of 15 amino acids. CDR3 DNA: TGTGCCAGCAGCTTAGGCGGGTCAGGGAGGACTGAAGCTTTCTTT. This sequence encodes CASSLGGSGRTEAFF.

This sequence joins TRBV9 and TRBJ2-7; 7 bases fit TRBD2. This CDR3 spans 14 amino acids. V lost 2 bases, J lost 2 bases, and 4 bases stayed unmatched. CDR1 and CDR2 from the germline V gene are SGDLS and YYNGEE. The CDR3 here is CASSVGGSPYEQYF. The CDR3 bases are TGTGCCAGCAGCGTGGGGGGGTCCCCCTACGAGCAGTACTTC.

The chain carries TRBV28 and TRBJ2-7, with TRBD2 matching over 10 bases. The CDR3 runs 16 residues. Germline V gene sequence: CDR1 MDHEN, CDR2 SYDVKM. The ends lost 1 base at V and 5 bases at J; junction bases unmatched: 8. CDR3 amino acids: CASSLLSSGGLHEQYF. DNA of the CDR3: TGTGCCAGCAGTTTATTATCTAGCGGGGGCCTCCACGAGCAGTACTTC.

J is TRBJ2-5 and V is TRBV7-2; D is uncertain. Looked up from germline, CDR1 is SGHTA and CDR2 is FQGNSA. This CDR3 is built from 13 residues. The V end was cut by 2 bases, the J end by 7 bases, with 11 bases between. The CDR3 region has the DNA TGTGCCAGCAGCTTAAAAAGTCTAGGGACCCAGTACTTC. Translation: CASSLKSLGTQYF.

The table lists this clone with a few counts. The chain employs TRBV9 and TRBJ1-2; 8 bases agree with TRBD1. With 4 bases clipped from V and 4 bases from J, the junction kept 12 bases outside the gene matches. CDR1 SGDLS and CDR2 YYNGEE come from the germline V gene. The CDR3 spans 16 residues. This chain's CDR3 is CASSRAPDRALYGYTF. Written as DNA, the CDR3 is TGTGCCAGCAGCCGAGCCCCGGACAGGGCCCTCTATGGCTACACCTTC.

The genes are TRBV28 and TRBJ1-1; D is possibly TRBD1 (6 bases). Germline assignment: CDR1 MDHEN and CDR2 SYDVKM. The CDR3 spans 14 residues. Trimming stripped 2 bases from V and 1 base from J, with 8 bases between. The DNA for the CDR3 is TGTGCCAGCAGTTTAACAGGGAGGAACACTGAAGCTTTCTTT. Translating gives CASSLTGRNTEAFF.

This clone has only one observation. The rearrangement uses TRBV27 and TRBJ2-1; possibly TRBD2 for D (5 bases). CDR3 length equals 18 residues. The germline CDR1 and CDR2 sequences are MNHEY and SMNVEV (reference sequence). Trimming shortened V by 4 bases and J by 4 bases, and 23 bases separated the two germline ends. The CDR3 here is CASSWGFASNKLYNEQFF. DNA of the CDR3: TGTGCCAGCAGTTGGGGATTCGCTAGCAATAAACTATACAATGAGCAGTTCTTC.

The rearrangement joins TRBV6-6 to TRBJ1-2; D gene uncertain. The ends were cut back, 0 bases at V and 8 bases at J, with 13 bases in the middle. This CDR3 is built from 14 residues. CDR1 and CDR2 (germline): MNHNY, SVGAGI (reference sequence). The CDR3 loop is CASSYSTPGCGYTF. CDR3 DNA sequence: TGTGCCAGCAGTTACTCGACCCCCGGGTGCGGCTACACCTTC.

The rearrangement links TRBV5-1 to TRBJ2-5; D is ambiguous. The CDR3 length is 11 residues. Germline-derived CDR1 and CDR2 are SGHRS and YFSETQ. Trimming left V 1 base short and J 7 bases short, with 5 bases between. The CDR3 DNA follows: TGCGCCAGCAGCTTGCCCGGGACCCAGTACTTC. It specifies CASSLPGTQYF.

This chain uses TRBV23-1 with TRBJ1-5, with D perhaps TRBD1 (5 bases). TRBV23-1 qualifies as an ORF whose function is uncertain. CDR3 length: 15 residues. Trimming took 0 bases from V and 7 from J, leaving 13 bases between them. CDR3 in DNA: TGCGCCAGCAGTCAATCCCCAGGGTTGAACCAGCCCCAGCATTTT. It translates to CASSQSPGLNQPQHF.

This chain connects TRBV6-5 to TRBJ1-4; 8 positions agree with TRBD1. The CDR3 loop spans 14 amino acids. Trimming removed 6 bases from V and 7 bases from J; junction bases left unmatched: 7. Per germline, CDR1 MNHEY and CDR2 SVGAGI. CDR3 sequence: CASSMDRAVEKLFF. The CDR3 region has the DNA TGTGCCAGCAGCATGGACAGGGCGGTTGAAAAACTGTTTTTT.

The chain joins TRBV30 to TRBJ1-2; D call uncertain. Germline assignment: CDR1 GTSNPN and CDR2 SVGIG (reference sequence). The CDR3 runs 11 residues. V was cut by 2 bases and J by 7 bases, with 8 bases left in between. The CDR3 coding sequence is TGTGCCTGGAGTTTTGAGGGTGGCTACACCTTC. This gives the protein CAWSFEGGYTF.

The chain uses TRBV6-5 and TRBJ2-7; the D gene is possibly TRBD1 (6 bases). The CDR3 spans 12 residues. V dropped 6 bases and J dropped 5 bases, with 11 bases sitting between them. Germline CDR1 reads MNHEY; CDR2 reads SVGAGI. In nucleotides, the CDR3 is TGTGCCAGCAGCTCAGGGGACCACGAGCAGTACTTC. It yields the protein CASSSGDHEQYF.

This clone showed up just a few times. The V and J genes are TRBV7-2 and TRBJ1-3; no reliable D call. The V gene's germline CDR1 is SGHTA and CDR2 FQGNSA. There are 15 residues in the CDR3. The V gene lost 5 bases and the J gene lost 0 bases, with 11 bases spanning the gap. CDR3 DNA: TGTGCCAGCAGCATAAGACGGAGCTCTGGAAACACCATATATTTT. It codes for CASSIRRSSGNTIYF.

As DNA, the CDR3 is TGTGCCACCCGTCACCCGGGACTAGCGAACGGGCAGTACTTC. Its translation: CATRHPGLANGQYF. The V and J genes are TRBV28 and TRBJ2-5, with 10 bases fitting TRBD2. The trim removed 10 bases at V and 11 bases at J, leaving 16 bases unmatched. Germline CDR1 is MDHEN and CDR2 is SYDVKM. The CDR3 contains 14 residues.

The chain links TRBV29-1 to TRBJ2-5, with 7 bases lining up with TRBD1. CDR1 SQVTM and CDR2 ANQGSEA come from the germline V gene. This CDR3 comprises 13 residues. Trimming took 6 bases from V and 2 from J; bases not matched to a gene: 6. The CDR3 coding sequence is TGCAGCGTACCCAGGGACAGACAAGAGACCCAGTACTTC. Translation: CSVPRDRQETQYF. Supplemented by reference TRBV29-1 and TRBJ2-5, the full variable domain reads SAVISQKPSRDICQRGTSLTIQCQVDSQVTMMFWYRQQPGQSLTLIATANQGSEATYESGFVIDKFPISRPNLTFSTLTVSNMSPEDSSIYLCSVPRDRQETQYFGPGTRLLVL.

The chain employs TRBV5-6 and TRBJ1-2; 8 bases are shared with TRBD1. This CDR3 region has 15 residues. V was pared by 4 bases and J by 8 bases, with 13 bases of the junction left unmatched. Germline V gene data show CDR1 as SGHDT and CDR2 as YYEEEE. This CDR3 reads CASSGERGQGCGYTF. Written as DNA, the CDR3 is TGTGCCAGCAGCGGGGAGCGCGGACAGGGCTGCGGCTACACCTTC.

This clone was counted once. The gene calls are TRBV18 and TRBJ2-5; TRBD2 is a possible D gene (5 bases). The CDR3 runs to 15 residues. Trimming left V 1 base short and J 5 bases short, with 14 bases between. CDR1 and CDR2 (germline): KGHSH, LQKENI. This chain's CDR3 is CASSPLATGGETQYF. The CDR3 DNA sequence: TGTGCCAGCTCACCACTGGCGACTGGCGGGGAGACCCAGTACTTC.

This clone appeared a single time. The V gene is TRBV19, the J gene TRBJ2-5; 9 positions match TRBD2. CDR1 is LNHDA and CDR2 is SQIVND in the germline V gene (reference sequence). CDR3 size: 15 residues. V shed 3 bases, J shed 2 bases, and the junction held 4 bases outside the gene matches. The CDR3 nucleotides are TGTGCCAGTAGTATCCGGACTAGCGCGCAAGAGACCCAGTACTTC. It yields the protein CASSIRTSAQETQYF.